The clone carrying this T cell receptor (beta chain) has ten or more counts. As yet, its antigen is unknown. This entry belongs to a study of T cell repertoires in cytomegalovirus infection. TCRdb passed the reads through MiXCR, listing each CDR3 protein once. The table lists 200,000 to 250,000 distinct CDR3 sequences, roughly 12% of them singletons, with approximately 1.6% in the top ten. Between the trimmed V and J ends, which lost 5 bases and 2 bases, there was a span of 8 bases. The germline V gene encodes CDR1 SGHVS and CDR2 FNYEAQ. This CDR3 has 13 residues. Study-level findings and limits: HLA-C-restricted CMV clonotypes gave the most frequent clonotype in two of eight donors.

The sequence was collected from a human donor in good health (CMV status not recorded). Some clones in this sample may be carry-over from other donors' samples. V and J are TRBV7-6 and TRBJ2-3; no clear D. Sample: PBMCs. The CDR3 DNA follows: TGTGCCAGCAGCCCTTTACCCACAGATACGCAGTATTTT. Translation: CASSPLPTDTQYF.